This is a list of T cell receptor beta chains from one sample in a study of vaccination and CD4 T cells after COVID-19. MiXCR, applied by TCRdb to the PCR reads, yields one record per CDR3 protein. The sample carries 8,800 or so distinct CDR3 sequences, 55% to 70% recorded once. No antigen has been identified for these receptors. The sample here was cultured CD4+ T cells from blood, taken after SARS-CoV-2 vaccination. Every receptor here comes from a human donor with COVID-19. The CDR3 runs from the conserved cysteine through the conserved F or W. D genes are given only for firm matches. Clone size is not always given. Where it is, it says once, few, many or a class for expanded clones.

j_gene,v_gene,d_gene,abundance,CDR3nt,CDR3aa
TRBJ2-1,TRBV6-1,NA,NA,TGTGCCAGCAGTGAAAGGAGTAATGGGGCGAGGAATGAGCAGTTCTTC,CASSERSNGARNEQFF
TRBJ2-4,TRBV10-3,NA,NA,TGTGCCATCAGTGAGTCTGGCAGTCTTCAGTACTTC,CAISESGSLQYF
TRBJ1-1,TRBV6-1,NA,NA,TGTGCCAACATGAAGGGGGTATCGAACACTGAAGCTTTCTTT,CANMKGVSNTEAFF
TRBJ1-2,TRBV10-3,TRBD1,NA,TGTGCCATCAGTGGGAGGACAGGGCATCAGGGCGACTATGGCTACACCTTC,CAISGRTGHQGDYGYTF
TRBJ1-6,TRBV27,TRBD1,NA,TGTGCCAGCAGTTTATCGCGGGCGGGACAGCGCTATAATTCACCCCTCCACTTT,CASSLSRAGQRYNSPLHF
TRBJ1-1,TRBV19,NA,NA,TGTGCCAGTATGGCGGGGGGCAGGAACACTGAAGCTTTCTTT,CASMAGGRNTEAFF
TRBJ1-6,TRBV4-1,TRBD1,NA,TGCGCCAGCAGCACCGGGGACAGTCCTAATTCACCCCTCCACTTT,CASSTGDSPNSPLHF
TRBJ1-6,TRBV25-1,NA,few,TGTGCCAGCAGTATGGGCAGTATTCCTAATTCACCCCTCCACTTT,CASSMGSIPNSPLHF
TRBJ2-3,TRBV12-3/TRBV12-4,TRBD2,NA,TGTGCCAGCAGTTTAGGTCTAGCGGCTAGCACAGATACGCAGTATTTT,CASSLGLAASTDTQYF
TRBJ1-1,TRBV20-1,NA,NA,TGCAGTGCTAGAGAAGAAGGAGCGTTGAACACTGAAGCTTTCTTT,CSAREEGALNTEAFF
TRBJ1-5,TRBV20-1,TRBD1,NA,TGCAGTGCATGGAGGGGGACAGGGGGCACGGGCAATCAGCCCCAGCATTTT,CSAWRGTGGTGNQPQHF
TRBJ1-5,TRBV7-9,TRBD1,NA,TGTGCCAGCAGCTTCGGGACAGGGTTGGGGCAGCCCCAGCATTTT,CASSFGTGLGQPQHF
TRBJ2-7,TRBV30,NA,NA,TGTGCCTGGAGTTCGGGTTTCTACGAGCAGTACTTC,CAWSSGFYEQYF
TRBJ1-1,TRBV30,TRBD1,NA,TGTGCCTGGAGGTACGACAGGGGTTCTGAAGCTTTCTTT,CAWRYDRGSEAFF
TRBJ2-5,TRBV10-3,TRBD1,NA,TGTGCCATCAGTGAACCCAGGACAGGAGACCAAGAGACCCAGTACTTC,CAISEPRTGDQETQYF
TRBJ2-3,TRBV6-1,TRBD2,NA,TGTGCCAGCCTACTAGCGGGGGTTAGCACAGATACGCAGTATTTT,CASLLAGVSTDTQYF
TRBJ1-5,TRBV28,NA,NA,TGTGCCAGCACGAAAAATCAGCCCCAGCATTTT,CASTKNQPQHF
TRBJ2-5,TRBV7-2,NA,NA,TGTGCCAGCAGCAGGGGGACCGGGAGAGGTGGGGAGACCCAGTACTTC,CASSRGTGRGGETQYF
TRBJ2-7,TRBV6-1,NA,NA,TGTGCCAGCAGCATAGGACACCCGAGGGACGAGCAGTACTTC,CASSIGHPRDEQYF
TRBJ2-2,TRBV6-2/TRBV6-3,TRBD2,few,TGTGCCAGCAGTCCACCTAGCGGGGGGATTACCACCGGGGAGCTGTTTTTT,CASSPPSGGITTGELFF
TRBJ1-1,TRBV19,NA,NA,TGTGCCAGTAGTAAAACCCTGAACACTGAAGCTTTCTTT,CASSKTLNTEAFF
TRBJ2-5,TRBV6-5,NA,NA,TGTGCCAGCAGTTACTCGAATAGGGAGACCCAGTACTTC,CASSYSNRETQYF
TRBJ1-3,TRBV6-1,TRBD1,NA,TGTGCCAGCAGTCTACAGGGGGACTCTGGAAACACCATATATTTT,CASSLQGDSGNTIYF
TRBJ1-2,TRBV20-1,NA,NA,TGCAGTTCCACGGGGGGGAATGGCTATGGCTACACCTTC,CSSTGGNGYGYTF
TRBJ2-4,TRBV27,NA,NA,TGTGCCAGCAGCCCGGAGAACAGGGCAGACATTCAGTACTTC,CASSPENRADIQYF
TRBJ1-2,TRBV7-2,TRBD1,NA,TGTGCCAGCAGCTTCATGGCAGGGGGTAACTATGGCTACACCTTC,CASSFMAGGNYGYTF
TRBJ1-3,TRBV20-1,TRBD1,NA,TGCAGTGCTAGAGATCGGCGGACAGGGGGAAACACCATATATTTT,CSARDRRTGGNTIYF
TRBJ2-5,TRBV19,TRBD2,NA,TGTGCCAGTAGTATTGGGGGGGGAGAGACCCAGTACTTC,CASSIGGGETQYF
TRBJ2-7,TRBV27,NA,few,TGTGCCAGCAGCCCCCCCCCAATCCGAGGTTACTACGAGCAGTACTTC,CASSPPPIRGYYEQYF
TRBJ1-3,TRBV6-1,NA,NA,TGTGCCAGCAGTCCCGGGACATTTGGAAACACCATATATTTT,CASSPGTFGNTIYF
TRBJ2-5,TRBV5-1,TRBD2,NA,TGCGCCAGCAGCTTGGTTAGCGGGGGAAACCAAGAGACCCAGTACTTC,CASSLVSGGNQETQYF
TRBJ1-1,TRBV27,NA,NA,TGTGCCAGCAGGATGATACAGGGTTCTGGAGCTTTCTTT,CASRMIQGSGAFF
TRBJ2-2,TRBV20-1,TRBD1,NA,TGCAGTGCCGGGACAGGGGGTGGCCGGGAGCTGTTTTTT,CSAGTGGGRELFF
TRBJ2-7,TRBV27,TRBD2,NA,TGTGCCAGCAGTCGGCCGGGACTAGCGGGGGGGCCGCACGAGCAGTACTTC,CASSRPGLAGGPHEQYF
TRBJ1-1,TRBV29-1,NA,NA,TGCAGCGTTGTTGGAGGGGGGAACACTGAAGCTTTCTTT,CSVVGGGNTEAFF
TRBJ2-3,TRBV4-2,TRBD2,NA,TGTGCCAGCAGCCGATTGGTAGCGGGGGGCACAGATACGCAGTATTTT,CASSRLVAGGTDTQYF
TRBJ2-5,TRBV6-1,TRBD2,NA,TGTGCCAGCAGTGCGGGACTAGTTCTGGAGACCCAGTACTTC,CASSAGLVLETQYF
TRBJ1-5,TRBV2,NA,NA,TGTGCCAGCAGGGGAGACCAGGGTAACAATCAGCCCCAGCATTTT,CASRGDQGNNQPQHF
TRBJ1-5,TRBV20-1,TRBD1,few,TGCAGTGCTAGAGCAAGGGACAGGTCGAATCAGCCCCAGCATTTT,CSARARDRSNQPQHF
TRBJ1-1,TRBV12-3/TRBV12-4,TRBD1,NA,TGTGCCAGCAGTCTGGGACAGGGCATGAACACTGAAGCTTTCTTT,CASSLGQGMNTEAFF
TRBJ1-1,TRBV20-1,NA,few,TGCAGTGCTAGAGGAGGCAGGGGAGCATATGAAGCTTTCTTT,CSARGGRGAYEAFF
TRBJ2-6,TRBV20-1,NA,NA,TGCAGTGCTAGAGAGGGGGCTGGGGCCAACGTCCTGACTTTC,CSAREGAGANVLTF
TRBJ2-5,TRBV10-2,NA,NA,TGCGCCAGCAGGGCCAACGCGGAGACCCAGTACTTC,CASRANAETQYF
TRBJ1-1,TRBV7-6,TRBD1,NA,TGTGCCAGCAGCTTAGCAGACAGGGGGTCTGAAGCTTTCTTT,CASSLADRGSEAFF
TRBJ1-2,TRBV27,NA,few,TGTGCCAGCAGTTTACAGGGGCCCTCGATCGGGTATGGCTACACCTTC,CASSLQGPSIGYGYTF
TRBJ1-1,TRBV6-1,NA,NA,TGTGCCAGCAGATTACGTGGGGATTACACTGAAGCTTTCTTT,CASRLRGDYTEAFF
TRBJ2-2,TRBV7-2,NA,NA,TGTGCCAGCAGCTTGACTAGGGCCGGGGAACTGTTTTTT,CASSLTRAGELFF
TRBJ2-5,TRBV6-1,NA,few,TGTGCCAGCCAGGAGAGGGAGACCCAGTACTTC,CASQERETQYF
TRBJ1-5,TRBV6-1,NA,NA,TGTGCCAGCAGCGTGACCGGAGATAGCAATCAGCCCCAGCATTTT,CASSVTGDSNQPQHF
TRBJ2-1,TRBV28,NA,once,TGTGCCAGCAGTTTCACGGGGAAGGATGAGCAGTTCTTC,CASSFTGKDEQFF
TRBJ2-3,TRBV7-9,TRBD2,NA,TGTGCCAGCAGCTTCCTACTAGCGGGAGGCACAGATACGCAGTATTTT,CASSFLLAGGTDTQYF
TRBJ1-2,TRBV20-1,NA,NA,TGCAGTGCTAGAGGGGCGACAGCAAAAAGTCCCTATGGCTACACCTTC,CSARGATAKSPYGYTF
TRBJ1-5,TRBV19,NA,NA,TGTGCCAGTGGCGGGACCGGGGTTGGTCAGCCCCAGCATTTT,CASGGTGVGQPQHF